The entry below gives a single T cell receptor beta chain sequence along with its context. Its antigen remains undetermined. Qualities for individual bases were not recorded, and no much larger clone is one base off. TCRbeta CDR3 regions were amplified from genomic DNA by means of the immunoSEQ Assay, a bias-controlled multiplex PCR. As for the original processing: The number of nucleated cells in each sample was estimated by amplification of reference gene primers within the assay. To quantify the absolute abundance of each unique TCRbeta CDR3 rearrangement, sequence reads were collapsed and filtered. Productive Simpson clonality was computed per sample as the square root of Simpson's diversity index over productive rearrangements. TCRdb re-hosts the immuneACCESS table, in-frame sequences only. Its copies lack some clones; in the studies checked, an unresolved V gene accounts for under half of them, and the cause for the rest is not known. That table supplies the V and J calls and clone size; D and trimming were determined from the DNA. The table for this sample lists a few hundred thousand clones; 87% of them were counted only once. Clones ranked in the top ten supply less than 2.5% of the sample.

These data originate in a study of blood T cell repertoires in COVID-19 (dated by TCRdb to 2020 to 2021). In terms of the full investigation: The collaborator samples originated in the United States, Italy and Spain and spanned the acute and convalescent phases of COVID-19. The prospective study material was composed of cDNA or gDNA derived from T cells, B-cell-depleted T cells, or PBMCs. Subjects who had been exposed to COVID-19, were actively infected with it, or had recovered from it provided the deeply sampled blood TCRbeta repertoires that made up the dataset. A freely available public database, intended as a resource for researchers studying the immune response to SARS-CoV-2, is where the repertoires were released. The samples were drawn from two sources: the first 160 participants of the ongoing ImmuneRACE study, and 1,000 to 1,500 subjects contributed by 6 global collaborators. Sample metadata almost always included a de-identified subject ID, COVID-19 status, age in years and sex. Where HLA class I and class II types were available, the types were taken from metadata supplied by the sample provider, not from assay-based typing.

Overall study results and their limits: Clinical and demographic metadata were provided uncurated, with the amount varying by source and participant.

Collaborating institutions collected whole blood in K2EDTA tubes following their own protocols. Collaborator samples were shipped for TCRbeta analysis as frozen whole blood, isolated PBMCs, or DNA extracted from either sample type. The CDR3, from cysteine to phenylalanine, totals 12 residues. Only the CDR3 region is kept as DNA, spanning 36 bases read in frame from base 1. The germline V gene sets CDR1 to SGHAT and CDR2 to FQNNGV. The junction carries 9 bases between V and J, which are trimmed by 7 bases and 3 bases respectively. The chain employs TRBV11-2 and TRBJ1-2, with no confident D gene call. Sequences were obtained from peripheral blood. This sequence was found in a man younger than 35 with active or convalescent COVID-19. The CDR3 reads as follows: CASTTADYGYTF. In nucleotide form, the sequence is TGTGCCAGCACGACGGCGGACTATGGCTACACCTTC.